Listed below are T cell receptor beta chains from one sample, sequenced in a study of CD4+ T cells in melanoma. The protocol was immunoSEQ multiplex PCR, while the TCRdb copy is restricted to in-frame clones and leaves out a portion. Of 120,000 to 150,000 clones listed, around 90% are singletons. The source is a human donor with melanoma. Both conserved end residues are part of each CDR3. A D gene is named only where the DNA matches it firmly. Size is stated for part of the rows, as once, few or many counts, or as a class when the clone is expanded.

abundance: NA
v_gene: TRBV7-9
j_gene: TRBJ2-2
d_gene: NA
CDR3nt: TGTGCCAGCAGCTGGACCGTGACGAACACCGGGGAGCTGTTTTTT
CDR3aa: CASSWTVTNTGELFF

abundance: NA
v_gene: TRBV10-1
j_gene: TRBJ2-3
d_gene: NA
CDR3nt: TGCGCCAGCAGTGAATCCCTAGGCGTGGCGCAGTATTTT
CDR3aa: CASSESLGVAQYF

abundance: NA
v_gene: TRBV18
j_gene: TRBJ1-1
d_gene: NA
CDR3nt: TGTGCCAGCTCACCACTAAGTCTTGAAGCTTTCTTT
CDR3aa: CASSPLSLEAFF

abundance: NA
v_gene: TRBV30
j_gene: TRBJ1-4
d_gene: TRBD1
CDR3nt: TGTGCCTGGAGTGCCACCCGGACAGGTTCCAATGAAAAACTGTTTTTT
CDR3aa: CAWSATRTGSNEKLFF

abundance: NA
v_gene: TRBV5-8
j_gene: TRBJ1-5
d_gene: NA
CDR3nt: TGTGCCAGCAGCCCGCTCGGGGAGACAGCGCGCCAGCCCCAGCATTTT
CDR3aa: CASSPLGETARQPQHF

abundance: NA
v_gene: TRBV7-8
j_gene: TRBJ2-5
d_gene: NA
CDR3nt: TGTGCCAGCAGCCCGGTAGGGACCCAGTACTTC
CDR3aa: CASSPVGTQYF

abundance: NA
v_gene: TRBV7-9
j_gene: TRBJ2-1
d_gene: NA
CDR3nt: TGTGCCAGCAGCGCGGACAGAGCTGAGCAGTTCTTC
CDR3aa: CASSADRAEQFF

abundance: NA
v_gene: TRBV6-6
j_gene: TRBJ2-1
d_gene: NA
CDR3nt: TGTGCCAGCAGTTACGGTGACGTAGGTAGGGAGCAGTTCTTC
CDR3aa: CASSYGDVGREQFF

abundance: NA
v_gene: TRBV9
j_gene: TRBJ2-4
d_gene: NA
CDR3nt: TGTGCCAGCAGCCTTAGTAGCACCGCCAAAAACATTCAGTACTTC
CDR3aa: CASSLSSTAKNIQYF

abundance: NA
v_gene: TRBV10-1
j_gene: TRBJ2-7
d_gene: NA
CDR3nt: TGCGCCAGCAGTTCCGGGACAAGCTCCTACGAGCAGTACTTC
CDR3aa: CASSSGTSSYEQYF

abundance: NA
v_gene: TRBV11-1
j_gene: TRBJ1-6
d_gene: NA
CDR3nt: TGTGCCAGCAGCTTAGGGGGAAATAATTCACCCCTCCACTTT
CDR3aa: CASSLGGNNSPLHF

abundance: NA
v_gene: TRBV7-2
j_gene: TRBJ2-3
d_gene: NA
CDR3nt: TGTGCCCTTACGGGGCGGAGCACAGATACGCAGTATTTT
CDR3aa: CALTGRSTDTQYF

abundance: NA
v_gene: TRBV9
j_gene: TRBJ2-2
d_gene: NA
CDR3nt: TGTGCCAGCAGCGCACAGGCCGGGATCACCGGGGAGCTGTTTTTT
CDR3aa: CASSAQAGITGELFF

abundance: NA
v_gene: TRBV7-2
j_gene: TRBJ1-1
d_gene: NA
CDR3nt: TGTGCCAGCAGCTTTCGGTCGGGAAGAGGTGGCACTGAAGCTTTCTTT
CDR3aa: CASSFRSGRGGTEAFF

abundance: NA
v_gene: TRBV11-2
j_gene: TRBJ2-3
d_gene: NA
CDR3nt: TGTGCCAGCAGCTCCTTAAGTGGGGGGTCAGATACGCAGTATTTT
CDR3aa: CASSSLSGGSDTQYF

abundance: once
v_gene: TRBV4-1
j_gene: TRBJ1-2
d_gene: TRBD1
CDR3nt: TGCGCCAGCAGCCCAGCCGGGACAGGGGCGTCTAACACCTTC
CDR3aa: CASSPAGTGASNTF

abundance: NA
v_gene: TRBV2
j_gene: TRBJ1-1
d_gene: NA
CDR3nt: TGTGTCAGCAGTGAACAGGGGAACACTGAAGCTTTCTTT
CDR3aa: CVSSEQGNTEAFF

abundance: NA
v_gene: TRBV7-2
j_gene: TRBJ2-1
d_gene: TRBD2
CDR3nt: TGTGCCAGCAGCGGAGCTAGCGGGCCTTACAATGAGCAGTTCTTC
CDR3aa: CASSGASGPYNEQFF

abundance: NA
v_gene: TRBV2
j_gene: TRBJ2-5
d_gene: NA
CDR3nt: TGTGCCAGCAGGGGACGTCCCACCCAGGAGACCCAGTACTTC
CDR3aa: CASRGRPTQETQYF

abundance: NA
v_gene: TRBV7-6
j_gene: TRBJ1-6
d_gene: NA
CDR3nt: TGTGCCAGCAGCTTGGGGCAGGATAATTCACCCCTCCACTTT
CDR3aa: CASSLGQDNSPLHF

abundance: NA
v_gene: TRBV2
j_gene: TRBJ2-7
d_gene: NA
CDR3nt: TGTGCCAGCAGTGAATCCAGGGGGGGCGAGCAGTACTTC
CDR3aa: CASSESRGGEQYF

abundance: NA
v_gene: TRBV9
j_gene: TRBJ1-2
d_gene: TRBD1
CDR3nt: TGTGCCAGCAGCGCGTACGGGACAGGGGAAGGCGATGGCTACACCTTC
CDR3aa: CASSAYGTGEGDGYTF

abundance: NA
v_gene: TRBV6-1
j_gene: TRBJ2-7
d_gene: NA
CDR3nt: TGTGCCAGCAGTGTTCGGGGGCGCGAGCAGTACTTC
CDR3aa: CASSVRGREQYF

abundance: NA
v_gene: TRBV19
j_gene: TRBJ1-1
d_gene: NA
CDR3nt: TGTGCCAGTAGTATTAATGGGGCTTCGAACACTGAAGCTTTCTTT
CDR3aa: CASSINGASNTEAFF

abundance: NA
v_gene: TRBV27
j_gene: TRBJ1-2
d_gene: TRBD1
CDR3nt: TGTGCCAGCATTCCAGAGAGGGACAGGCGAACTAACTATGGCTACACCTTC
CDR3aa: CASIPERDRRTNYGYTF

abundance: NA
v_gene: TRBV7-2
j_gene: TRBJ1-5
d_gene: TRBD1
CDR3nt: TGTGCCAGCAGCTTGCGACAGGGGGGTCAGCCCCAGCATTTT
CDR3aa: CASSLRQGGQPQHF

abundance: NA
v_gene: TRBV5-1
j_gene: TRBJ1-1
d_gene: NA
CDR3nt: TGCGCCAGCAGCTCGCAGGGGCCTTGGGCCACTGAAGCTTTCTTT
CDR3aa: CASSSQGPWATEAFF

abundance: NA
v_gene: TRBV5-6
j_gene: TRBJ2-5
d_gene: NA
CDR3nt: TGTGCCAGCAGCTTCCGGGGGAACCCTCGCCAAGAGACCCAGTACTTC
CDR3aa: CASSFRGNPRQETQYF

abundance: NA
v_gene: TRBV19
j_gene: TRBJ2-7
d_gene: NA
CDR3nt: TGTGCCAGTAGTACCCGGGACATTGGGGGCGAGCAGTACTTC
CDR3aa: CASSTRDIGGEQYF

abundance: NA
v_gene: TRBV18
j_gene: TRBJ1-6
d_gene: TRBD1
CDR3nt: TGTGCCAGCTCACCGGGGACAGGGGGCTGGGAGAATTCACCCCTCCACTTT
CDR3aa: CASSPGTGGWENSPLHF

abundance: NA
v_gene: TRBV7-2
j_gene: TRBJ1-5
d_gene: NA
CDR3nt: TGTGCCAGCAGCCCCTTGTACAATCAGCCCCAGCATTTT
CDR3aa: CASSPLYNQPQHF

abundance: NA
v_gene: TRBV4-2
j_gene: TRBJ1-1
d_gene: TRBD1
CDR3nt: TGTGCCAGCAGCCAAAGGACAGGTCCCATGAACACTGAAGCTTTCTTT
CDR3aa: CASSQRTGPMNTEAFF

abundance: NA
v_gene: TRBV2
j_gene: TRBJ2-3
d_gene: NA
CDR3nt: TGTGCCAGCAGCGGAAATACAGGGTGGGCCACAGATACGCAGTATTTT
CDR3aa: CASSGNTGWATDTQYF

abundance: NA
v_gene: TRBV29-1
j_gene: TRBJ1-3
d_gene: NA
CDR3nt: TGCAGCGGGCAGGGACTTGGAAACACCATATATTTT
CDR3aa: CSGQGLGNTIYF

abundance: NA
v_gene: TRBV6-1
j_gene: TRBJ2-7
d_gene: NA
CDR3nt: TGTGCCAGCGGACGGGGAAGGAACGAGCAGTACTTC
CDR3aa: CASGRGRNEQYF

abundance: NA
v_gene: TRBV2
j_gene: TRBJ1-1
d_gene: NA
CDR3nt: TGTGCCAGCAGTGAAGCGTTCCGCGGCACTGAAGCTTTCTTT
CDR3aa: CASSEAFRGTEAFF

abundance: once
v_gene: TRBV5-1
j_gene: TRBJ1-2
d_gene: NA
CDR3nt: TGCGCCAGCAGCCCCCCGAGAGAACCCAACTATGGCTACACCTTC
CDR3aa: CASSPPREPNYGYTF

abundance: NA
v_gene: TRBV7-6
j_gene: TRBJ2-3
d_gene: NA
CDR3nt: TGTGCCAGCAGCCAGCGGCTCAACGGGGATACGCAGTATTTT
CDR3aa: CASSQRLNGDTQYF

abundance: NA
v_gene: TRBV19
j_gene: TRBJ1-1
d_gene: NA
CDR3nt: TGTGCCAGTAGGGACCCAGGGGCCATGAACACTGAAGCTTTCTTT
CDR3aa: CASRDPGAMNTEAFF

abundance: once
v_gene: TRBV27
j_gene: TRBJ1-1
d_gene: NA
CDR3nt: TGTGCCAGCAGCCAATCACGCACAGGTACAGGGATGGTTGCTGCTTTCTTT
CDR3aa: CASSQSRTGTGMVAAFF

abundance: NA
v_gene: TRBV7-9
j_gene: TRBJ2-7
d_gene: NA
CDR3nt: TGTACCAGCAGCTTTGACGGTGCCTACGAGCAGTACTTC
CDR3aa: CTSSFDGAYEQYF

abundance: NA
v_gene: TRBV7-6
j_gene: TRBJ2-7
d_gene: NA
CDR3nt: TGTGCCAGCAGCTTAGGCGCCCTCCTGTACGAGCAGTACTTC
CDR3aa: CASSLGALLYEQYF

abundance: NA
v_gene: TRBV15
j_gene: TRBJ2-5
d_gene: TRBD2
CDR3nt: TGTGCCACCAGCAGAGATCTGAGCGGGGAAGAGACCCAGTACTTC
CDR3aa: CATSRDLSGEETQYF

abundance: NA
v_gene: TRBV30
j_gene: TRBJ1-5
d_gene: NA
CDR3nt: TGTGCCTGGAGTCCCCGAAAACGAGGGAGCAATCAGCCCCAGCATTTT
CDR3aa: CAWSPRKRGSNQPQHF

abundance: NA
v_gene: TRBV27
j_gene: TRBJ1-1
d_gene: NA
CDR3nt: TGTGCCAGCAGCCAGGGGTACAGGGATAGCGAAGCTTTCTTT
CDR3aa: CASSQGYRDSEAFF

abundance: NA
v_gene: TRBV29-1
j_gene: TRBJ2-3
d_gene: NA
CDR3nt: TGCAGCGGTCGACTGGCGTCAGATACGCAGTATTTT
CDR3aa: CSGRLASDTQYF

abundance: NA
v_gene: TRBV19
j_gene: TRBJ1-1
d_gene: TRBD1
CDR3nt: TGTGCCAGTAGAGCCCGGACAGGGAACACTGAAGCTTTCTTT
CDR3aa: CASRARTGNTEAFF

abundance: NA
v_gene: TRBV6-5
j_gene: TRBJ2-3
d_gene: TRBD2
CDR3nt: TGTGCCAGCTCCCTAGCGGGGGGGCCAGATACGCAGTATTTT
CDR3aa: CASSLAGGPDTQYF

abundance: NA
v_gene: TRBV5-4
j_gene: TRBJ1-2
d_gene: NA
CDR3nt: TGTGCCAGCAGCCGGGACCGGTCTAACTATGGCTACACCTTC
CDR3aa: CASSRDRSNYGYTF

abundance: NA
v_gene: TRBV6-1
j_gene: TRBJ1-2
d_gene: TRBD1
CDR3nt: TGTGCCAGCACATTCGCCGGGACAGGAGACTATGGCTACACCTTC
CDR3aa: CASTFAGTGDYGYTF

abundance: NA
v_gene: TRBV7-2
j_gene: TRBJ2-5
d_gene: TRBD2
CDR3nt: TGTGCCAGCAGCCGCGGACCGGGACTAGGGTCCCAAGAGACCCAGTACTTC
CDR3aa: CASSRGPGLGSQETQYF

abundance: few
v_gene: TRBV6-1
j_gene: TRBJ1-1
d_gene: TRBD1
CDR3nt: TGTGCCAGCAGTGTAGGGGGCTACACTGAAGCTTTCTTT
CDR3aa: CASSVGGYTEAFF

abundance: NA
v_gene: TRBV19
j_gene: TRBJ1-5
d_gene: NA
CDR3nt: TGTGCCAGTACCCCGGAGCAGTTTAGCAATCAGCCCCAGCATTTT
CDR3aa: CASTPEQFSNQPQHF

abundance: NA
v_gene: TRBV11-2
j_gene: TRBJ1-2
d_gene: NA
CDR3nt: TGTGCCAGCAGCTCCGACAGATATGGCTACACCTTC
CDR3aa: CASSSDRYGYTF

abundance: NA
v_gene: TRBV5-8
j_gene: TRBJ1-1
d_gene: TRBD1
CDR3nt: TGTGCCAGCAGCGGGACAGGGTCGGCTTTCTTT
CDR3aa: CASSGTGSAFF